The 26 T cell receptor beta chains below were found in one sample sequenced in a study of shared clonotypes between healthy human individuals. Only in-frame clones appear in the TCRdb table, and some are missing; sequencing was by immunoSEQ multiplex PCR. Here the sample spans 1.6 million or so clones, over 95% being singletons. Material: naive CD4+ T cells sorted from blood. Subset of the sample: CD45RA+ positively selected. The origin of the receptors is a man under 40 in good health.

This rearrangement joins TRBV5-1 to TRBJ2-1; D call uncertain. Trimming shortened V by 0 bases and J by 7 bases, and 8 bases separated the two germline ends. Germline values: CDR1 SGHRS, CDR2 YFSETQ. The CDR3 runs to 13 residues. Here the CDR3 reads CASSLDRWNEQFF. In nucleotides, the CDR3 is TGCGCCAGCAGCTTGGATAGATGGAATGAGCAGTTCTTC.

As to this clone: Other DNA sequences in this sample translate to the same CDR3. The chain couples TRBV18 to TRBJ2-5; D remains unclear. CDR3 length: 13 amino acids. Germline CDR1 is KGHSH and CDR2 is LQKENI. Trimming left V 2 bases short and J 5 bases short, with 9 bases between. The CDR3 spells CASSPGVGETQYF. The CDR3 DNA sequence: TGTGCCAGCTCACCAGGTGTTGGGGAGACCCAGTACTTC.

V usage is TRBV27 and J usage is TRBJ2-6, with 11 bases identical to TRBD1. The V and J ends lost 5 bases and 2 bases, in that order; junction bases with no gene match: 5. The CDR3 runs 17 residues. The V gene's germline CDR1 is MNHEY and CDR2 SMNVEV (reference sequence). CDR3 amino acids: CASSTRTGGAGANVLTF. Here the CDR3 DNA reads TGTGCCAGCAGTACGAGGACAGGGGGCGCTGGGGCCAACGTCCTGACTTTC. The variable domain in full, completed from reference TRBV27 and TRBJ2-6, reads EAQVTQNPRYLITVTGKKLTVTCSQNMNHEYMSWYRQDPGLGLRQIYYSMNVEVTDKGDVPEGYKVSRKEKRNFPLILESPSPNQTSLYFCASSTRTGGAGANVLTFGAGSRLTVL.

The chain combines TRBV4-3 with TRBJ2-7; 11 nucleotides agree with TRBD2. V lost 0 bases to trimming and J lost 4 bases; unmatched junction nucleotides: 5. CDR3 size: 16 residues. Looked up from germline, CDR1 is LGHNA and CDR2 is YSLEER. The CDR3 DNA reads TGCGCCAGCAGCCAAGATGGGGCTAGCGGGGGGTACGAGCAGTACTTC. This codes for CASSQDGASGGYEQYF.

A remark on this clone: The sample carries other DNA sequences with the same CDR3. The chain recombines TRBV6-1 with TRBJ2-7; 7 bases line up with TRBD1. CDR1 and CDR2 (germline): MNHNS, SASEGT. The CDR3 contains 13 residues. Trimming took 5 bases from V and 1 from J; bases not matched to a gene: 2. The CDR3: CASSRQGSYEQYF. The CDR3 DNA sequence: TGTGCCAGCAGTCGACAGGGATCCTACGAGCAGTACTTC.

As concerns this clone: Distinct nucleotide sequences in the sample also encode this CDR3. This sequence joins TRBV7-3 and TRBJ1-1, with D tentatively TRBD1 (5 bases). The CDR3 runs to 13 residues. V lost 3 bases to trimming and J lost 1 base, with 6 bases between them. The germline V gene has CDR1 SGHTA and CDR2 FQGTGA. CDR3 in DNA: TGTGCCAGCAGCTTCGGGGGGAACACTGAAGCTTTCTTT. It encodes CASSFGGNTEAFF. Full variable domain (remainder filled in from reference TRBV7-3 and TRBJ1-1): GAGVSQTPSNKVTEKGKYVELRCDPISGHTALYWYRQSLGQGPEFLIYFQGTGAADDSGLPNDRFFAVRPEGSVSTLKIQRTERGDSAVYLCASSFGGNTEAFFGQGTRLTVV.

The rearrangement links TRBV5-1 to TRBJ2-7; maybe TRBD1 (6 bases). V was pared by 4 bases and J by 3 bases, with 11 bases between. This CDR3 is built from 13 residues. Germline values: CDR1 SGHRS, CDR2 YFSETQ. CDR3 amino acids: CASSIRDNYEQYF. CDR3 DNA sequence: TGCGCCAGCAGCATCCGGGACAACTACGAGCAGTACTTC.

The chain links TRBV30 to TRBJ2-7; possibly TRBD1 for D (6 bases). Germline CDR1 and CDR2: GTSNPN and SVGIG (reference sequence). The CDR3 runs to 14 residues. V was clipped by 1 base and J by 3 bases, with 13 bases between them. CDR3: CAWSAGTLGYEQYF. The CDR3 DNA follows: TGTGCCTGGAGTGCCGGGACATTGGGCTACGAGCAGTACTTC.

The chain carries TRBV5-1 and TRBJ2-6, with no clear D. V lost 7 bases, J lost 0 bases, and 8 bases lay in between. Germline CDR1 is SGHRS and CDR2 is YFSETQ. This CDR3 has 14 residues. This CDR3 reads CASCDVSGANVLTF. Here the CDR3 DNA reads TGCGCCAGCTGCGATGTCTCTGGGGCCAACGTCCTGACTTTC.

The chain employs TRBV7-9 and TRBJ1-2; D is possibly TRBD1 (5 bases). V dropped 6 bases and J dropped 3 bases, with 8 bases sitting between them. CDR1 SEHNR and CDR2 FQNEAQ come from the germline V gene (reference sequence). This CDR3 spans 12 amino acids. The DNA of the CDR3 is TGTGCCAGCAGTATACAGGACTATGGCTACACCTTC. This translates into CASSIQDYGYTF.

The chain is built from TRBV18 and TRBJ1-1; possibly TRBD1 for D (5 bases). The CDR3 loop spans 13 amino acids. CDR1 is KGHSH and CDR2 is LQKENI in the germline V gene. The V gene lost 9 bases and the J gene lost 1 base, with 12 bases spanning the gap. CDR3 sequence (DNA): TGTGCCAGTCAATGGCAGGGGAACACTGAAGCTTTCTTT. It codes for CASQWQGNTEAFF.

The rearrangement links TRBV6-6 to TRBJ2-5; the D gene could be TRBD1 or TRBD2 (5 bases each). The CDR3 contains 13 residues. V was shortened by 6 bases and J by 4 bases, with 12 bases between the two germline ends. Germline V gene lookup returns CDR1 MNHNY and CDR2 SVGAGI (reference sequence). The CDR3 protein is CASSRDPLETQYF. Here the CDR3 DNA reads TGTGCCAGCAGCAGGGACCCTTTAGAGACCCAGTACTTC.

J is TRBJ2-2 and V is TRBV7-6, with 11 positions matching TRBD2. CDR3 length equals 19 residues. The V segment lost 5 bases and the J segment 1 base; nucleotides outside the gene matches: 12. The germline CDR1 and CDR2 sequences are SGHVS and FNYEAQ. DNA of the CDR3: TGTGCCAGCAGCCCGCGGGTAGCGGGAGGGCCCTTGAACACCGGGGAGCTGTTTTTT. This encodes CASSPRVAGGPLNTGELFF.

On this clone itself: The same CDR3 also results from other DNA sequences found in this sample. The genes are TRBV18 and TRBJ2-1; 11 nucleotides agree with TRBD2. Germline CDR1 KGHSH, CDR2 LQKENI. With V trimmed by 1 base and J by 0 bases, 2 bases remained unmatched. The CDR3 loop spans 17 amino acids. The CDR3 spells CASSPRTSGSSYNEQFF. CDR3 bases: TGTGCCAGCTCACCACGTACTAGCGGGAGCTCCTACAATGAGCAGTTCTTC.

Notes on this clone: A junction end diverges from the germline sequence, so it may reflect a read error. The genes are TRBV7-7 and TRBJ2-1; 10 bases fit TRBD2. The CDR3 has 13 amino acids. Germline lookup yields CDR1 SSHAT and CDR2 FNYEAQ (reference sequence). The CDR3 DNA reads as TGTGCTAGCAGCTTAGCGGGGGGACTCAAGCAGTTCTTC. Protein: CASSLAGGLKQFF.

This chain connects TRBV18 to TRBJ1-2, with D tentatively TRBD1 (5 bases). The V gene's germline CDR1 is KGHSH and CDR2 LQKENI. The CDR3 is made up of 16 amino acids. V dropped 2 bases and J dropped 0 bases, with 13 bases sitting between them. The CDR3 loop reads CASSPMAGGANYGYTF. The CDR3 region has the DNA TGTGCCAGCTCACCAATGGCGGGGGGAGCTAACTATGGCTACACCTTC.

This clone occurred once. The CDR3: CASSMHFSWRGANVLTF. CDR3 nucleotide sequence: TGTGCCAGTAGTATGCACTTTTCTTGGCGTGGGGCCAACGTCCTGACTTTC. J is TRBJ2-6 and V is TRBV19; D is undetermined. The CDR3 runs 17 residues. Between the trimmed V and J ends, which lost 3 bases and 3 bases, there was a span of 15 bases. The germline gives CDR1 LNHDA, CDR2 SQIVND (reference sequence).

The chain is built from TRBV2 and TRBJ2-1; tentatively, D is TRBD1 (6 bases). V lost 8 bases to trimming and J lost 3 bases, with 14 bases between them. The CDR3 loop spans 14 amino acids. In germline, CDR1 is SNHLY, CDR2 FYNNEI. CDR3 protein: CASLQEQGYNEQFF. The CDR3, as DNA: TGTGCCAGCCTACAGGAACAGGGCTACAATGAGCAGTTCTTC.

The chain carries TRBV7-9 and TRBJ1-5; perhaps TRBD1 as D (5 bases). V was shortened by 5 bases and J by 1 base, with 9 bases between the two germline ends. The CDR3 length is 14 residues. The germline gives CDR1 SEHNR, CDR2 FQNEAQ (reference sequence). CDR3 sequence (DNA): TGTGCCAGCAGCAACCGGGACAGCAATCAGCCCCAGCATTTT. This encodes CASSNRDSNQPQHF.

The chain couples TRBV18 to TRBJ2-7; 7 nucleotides align to TRBD2. The germline V gene has CDR1 KGHSH and CDR2 LQKENI. J was trimmed by 2 bases and V by 0 bases; bases with no gene match: 4. The length of the CDR3 is 15 residues. The CDR3 DNA sequence: TGTGCCAGCTCACCACCAAGCGGGGCTACCTACGAGCAGTACTTC. Its protein is CASSPPSGATYEQYF.

The rearrangement links TRBV2 to TRBJ1-5, with a tentative D call TRBD1 (6 bases). V was clipped by 6 bases and J by 1 base, with 13 bases between them. The CDR3 spans 15 residues. The V gene's germline CDR1 is SNHLY and CDR2 FYNNEI. DNA of the CDR3: TGTGCCAGCAGCCCCTACAGGGAGAGCAATCAGCCCCAGCATTTT. Translated: CASSPYRESNQPQHF.

This clone was found once. The sample contains more than one DNA sequence encoding this CDR3. The J gene is TRBJ1-5, the V gene TRBV18; D perhaps matches TRBD1 (5 bases). The germline CDR1 and CDR2 sequences are KGHSH and LQKENI. This CDR3 region has 15 residues. The V and J ends lost 0 bases and 1 base respectively, with 7 bases between them. The CDR3 DNA sequence: TGTGCCAGCTCACCACCCGGGGGGAGCAATCAGCCCCAGCATTTT. This encodes CASSPPGGSNQPQHF.

The chain combines TRBV7-9 with TRBJ2-3; weak D call: TRBD2 (5 bases). The CDR3 totals 14 residues. The V gene's germline CDR1 is SEHNR and CDR2 FQNEAQ (reference sequence). V lost 1 base and J lost 4, with 9 bases in between. CDR3 in DNA: TGTGCCAGCAGCTTAGGACTAATGTCAGATACGCAGTATTTT. Its protein product is CASSLGLMSDTQYF. The full variable domain, rest sourced from reference TRBV7-9 and TRBJ2-3, is DTGVSQNPRHKITKRGQNVTFRCDPISEHNRLYWYRQTLGQGPEFLTYFQNEAQLEKSRLLSDRFSAERPKGSFSTLEIQRTEQGDSAMYLCASSLGLMSDTQYFGPGTRLTVL.

The CDR3: CASSRGEVNEQFF. Written as DNA, the CDR3 is TGTGCCAGCAGTCGCGGGGAGGTCAATGAGCAGTTCTTC. The rearrangement uses TRBV11-2 and TRBJ2-1, with D tentatively TRBD2 (6 bases). CDR3 length: 13 residues. Germline loops: CDR1 SGHAT, CDR2 FQNNGV. The V gene lost 6 bases and the J gene lost 6 bases, with 12 bases spanning the gap.

V and J are TRBV4-2 and TRBJ1-2; weak D call: TRBD1 (5 bases). From germline, CDR1 is LGHNA and CDR2 YNFKEQ. V was clipped by 7 bases and J by 6 bases, with 30 bases between them. CDR3 length: 18 residues. CDR3 DNA sequence: TGTGCCAGCACCAGCTACAGAGTACGAGCACGGGAACAGGATGGCTACACCTTC. Protein product: CASTSYRVRAREQDGYTF.

The chain carries TRBV4-3 and TRBJ2-5; D is unresolved. The germline V and J ends were trimmed by 0 bases and 1 base, with 9 bases remaining between them. Germline loops: CDR1 LGHNA, CDR2 YSLEER. The CDR3 has 15 amino acids. The CDR3 here is CASSQDRALQETQYF. The CDR3 DNA is TGCGCCAGCAGCCAAGATAGGGCTCTCCAAGAGACCCAGTACTTC.